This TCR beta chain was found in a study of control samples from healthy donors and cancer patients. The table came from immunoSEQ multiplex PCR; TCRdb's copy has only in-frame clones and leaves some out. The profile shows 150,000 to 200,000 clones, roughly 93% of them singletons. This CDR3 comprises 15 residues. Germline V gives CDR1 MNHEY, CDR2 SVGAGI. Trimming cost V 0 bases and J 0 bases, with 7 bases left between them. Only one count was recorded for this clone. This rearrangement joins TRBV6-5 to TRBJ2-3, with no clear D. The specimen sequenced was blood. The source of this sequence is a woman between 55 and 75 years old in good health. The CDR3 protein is CASSYSLPSTDTQYF. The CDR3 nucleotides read TGTGCCAGCAGTTACTCCCTTCCCAGCACAGATACGCAGTATTTT.